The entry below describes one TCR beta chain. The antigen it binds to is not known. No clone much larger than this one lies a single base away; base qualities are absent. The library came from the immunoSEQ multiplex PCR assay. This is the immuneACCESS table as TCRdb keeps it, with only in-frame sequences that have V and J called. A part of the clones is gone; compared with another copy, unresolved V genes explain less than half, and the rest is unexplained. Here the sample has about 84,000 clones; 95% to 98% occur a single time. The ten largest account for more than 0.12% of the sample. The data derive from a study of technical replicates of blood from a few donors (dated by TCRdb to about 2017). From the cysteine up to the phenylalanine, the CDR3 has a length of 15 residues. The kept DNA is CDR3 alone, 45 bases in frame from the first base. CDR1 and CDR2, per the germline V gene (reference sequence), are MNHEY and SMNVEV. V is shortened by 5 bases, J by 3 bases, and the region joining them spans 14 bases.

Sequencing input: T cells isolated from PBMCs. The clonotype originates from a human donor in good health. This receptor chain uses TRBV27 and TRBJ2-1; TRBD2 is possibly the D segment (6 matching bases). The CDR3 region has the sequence CASSAYSGNYNEQFF. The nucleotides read TGTGCCAGCAGTGCTTATAGCGGAAACTACAATGAGCAGTTCTTC.